This T cell receptor beta chain emerged from a study of shared clonotypes between healthy human individuals. Findings and limits, study-wide: Clonotype sharing across several donors was observed for roughly 5% of naive CD4 clonotypes.

The CDR3 runs to 15 residues. The germline V gene has CDR1 MGHRA and CDR2 YSYEKL. J gave up 9 bases and V 1 base, and 6 bases lay outside the gene matches. Remarks on this clone: Its antigen remains unknown.

Generated by immunoSEQ multiplex PCR, the TCRdb table keeps only in-frame clones and is missing some. This sample has a few million clones, with over 85% found just once. It was CD45RO-negative cells, positively selected for CCR7, that made up naive CD8 cells, with terminally differentiated effector memory CD45RA+ cells excluded. The V and J genes are TRBV4-1 and TRBJ2-1, with 10 bases that match TRBD1. The specimen sequenced was naive CD8+ T cells from PBMCs. The clonotype comes from a man aged 18 to 29 in good health. Some clones in this sample may be carry-over from other donors' samples. The CDR3 region has the DNA TGCGCCAGCAGCCAAGTGGGACAGGGGCGCCCTGAGCAGTTCTTC. Translated: CASSQVGQGRPEQFF.